Listed below are T cell receptor beta chains from one sample, sequenced in a study of blood T cell repertoires in COVID-19. Profiled with immunoSEQ multiplex PCR; TCRdb holds only in-frame clones, not every one. The sample has around 120,000 clones, 86% seen once; the top ten hold about 2.3%. Sequencing input: PBMCs or T cells enriched from blood (not recorded which). The origin of the receptors is a woman between 50 and 59 years old who had recovered from COVID-19. Each CDR3 is given with its conserved first and last residue. The D gene is left open where the match is weak. Rows may omit the clone size; those that give it use once, few, many or a size class.

d_call: TRBD1; v_call: TRBV3-1/TRBV3-2; j_call: TRBJ2-5; clone_size: -; cdr3_nt: TGTGCCAGCAGCCAAGCTGGGACAGGGAGAGAGACCCAGTACTTC; cdr3_aa: CASSQAGTGRETQYF
d_call: -; v_call: TRBV10-3; j_call: TRBJ2-1; clone_size: -; cdr3_nt: TGTGCCATCACCAGGACAGTGAGCTCCTACAATGAGCAGTTCTTC; cdr3_aa: CAITRTVSSYNEQFF
d_call: -; v_call: TRBV19; j_call: TRBJ1-1; clone_size: -; cdr3_nt: TGTGCCAGTAGTATAGACCCTAACAGGGAAAAAGCTTTCTTT; cdr3_aa: CASSIDPNREKAFF
d_call: TRBD1; v_call: TRBV6-5; j_call: TRBJ1-5; clone_size: -; cdr3_nt: TGTGCCAGCAGCCTTCGACAGGGGAATCAGCCCCAGCATTTT; cdr3_aa: CASSLRQGNQPQHF
d_call: -; v_call: TRBV9; j_call: TRBJ2-3; clone_size: -; cdr3_nt: TGTGCAAGCGGGCCTAGCACAGATACGCAGTATTTT; cdr3_aa: CASGPSTDTQYF
d_call: -; v_call: TRBV4-3; j_call: TRBJ1-4; clone_size: -; cdr3_nt: TGCGCCAGCAGCCAATACATGGGAGGTGAAAAACTGTTTTTT; cdr3_aa: CASSQYMGGEKLFF
d_call: -; v_call: TRBV7-9; j_call: TRBJ2-4; clone_size: -; cdr3_nt: TGTGCCAGCAGCTTAGACGGTTTCGGGAACATTCAGTACTTC; cdr3_aa: CASSLDGFGNIQYF
d_call: -; v_call: TRBV2; j_call: TRBJ2-4; clone_size: -; cdr3_nt: TGTGCCAGCAGCCTGGGCACCTTGATAGCCAAAAACATTCAGTACTTC; cdr3_aa: CASSLGTLIAKNIQYF
d_call: TRBD1; v_call: TRBV5-1; j_call: TRBJ2-2; clone_size: -; cdr3_nt: TGCGCCAGCACGCTTAGGGGACAGGGGTCGAACACCGGGGAGCTGTTTTTT; cdr3_aa: CASTLRGQGSNTGELFF
d_call: -; v_call: TRBV7-2; j_call: TRBJ1-3; clone_size: once; cdr3_nt: TGTGCCAGCAGCCTCCCTCGGGGACTTGGAAACACCATATATTTT; cdr3_aa: CASSLPRGLGNTIYF
d_call: TRBD1; v_call: TRBV19; j_call: TRBJ1-4; clone_size: few; cdr3_nt: TGTGCCAGTACGGGACAGGGGGCAGTCGATGAAAAACTGTTTTTT; cdr3_aa: CASTGQGAVDEKLFF
d_call: TRBD2; v_call: TRBV4-3; j_call: TRBJ2-5; clone_size: -; cdr3_nt: TGCGCCAGCGGTAGCGGGGGAGATCAAGAGACCCAGTACTTC; cdr3_aa: CASGSGGDQETQYF
d_call: -; v_call: TRBV19; j_call: TRBJ1-2; clone_size: -; cdr3_nt: TGTGCCAGTAGCCTGGACAGATATATTAACTATGGCTACACCTTC; cdr3_aa: CASSLDRYINYGYTF
d_call: TRBD1; v_call: TRBV19; j_call: TRBJ1-2; clone_size: -; cdr3_nt: TGTGCCAGTAGCACGGGACAGGGGGCGGCGGGCTACACCTTC; cdr3_aa: CASSTGQGAAGYTF
d_call: -; v_call: TRBV10-3; j_call: TRBJ1-5; clone_size: -; cdr3_nt: TGTGCCATCAGTGAGGCGGGACTAACCAATCAGCCCCAGCATTTT; cdr3_aa: CAISEAGLTNQPQHF
d_call: -; v_call: TRBV11-2; j_call: TRBJ2-1; clone_size: -; cdr3_nt: TGTGCCAGCACCCCAATCGAGGGTGACTACAATGAGCAGTTCTTC; cdr3_aa: CASTPIEGDYNEQFF
d_call: -; v_call: TRBV5-4; j_call: TRBJ2-7; clone_size: -; cdr3_nt: TGTGCCAGCAGCCAAGGGGTATACGAGCAGTACTTC; cdr3_aa: CASSQGVYEQYF
d_call: TRBD1; v_call: TRBV9; j_call: TRBJ1-3; clone_size: -; cdr3_nt: TGTGCCAGCAGCGTAGAACAGGGGAGGAACACCATATATTTT; cdr3_aa: CASSVEQGRNTIYF
d_call: TRBD1; v_call: TRBV5-1; j_call: TRBJ2-2; clone_size: -; cdr3_nt: TGCGCCAGCAGCAACCGGGACAGGGGCACCGGGGAGCTGTTTTTT; cdr3_aa: CASSNRDRGTGELFF
d_call: -; v_call: TRBV29-1; j_call: TRBJ2-3; clone_size: -; cdr3_nt: TGCAGCGTTGAAGCAAGGGGAAGCACAGATACGCAGTATTTT; cdr3_aa: CSVEARGSTDTQYF
d_call: -; v_call: TRBV18; j_call: TRBJ1-1; clone_size: -; cdr3_nt: TGTGCCAGCTCGCGGACAGAATTAGACACTGAAGCTTTCTTT; cdr3_aa: CASSRTELDTEAFF
d_call: -; v_call: TRBV9; j_call: TRBJ1-4; clone_size: -; cdr3_nt: TGTGCCAGCAGCACGGGGTCAACTAATGAAAAACTGTTTTTT; cdr3_aa: CASSTGSTNEKLFF
d_call: -; v_call: TRBV19; j_call: TRBJ2-6; clone_size: few; cdr3_nt: TGTGCCACCCCTGGGGAGGCTGGGGCCAACGTCCTGACTTTC; cdr3_aa: CATPGEAGANVLTF
d_call: TRBD2; v_call: TRBV19; j_call: TRBJ2-3; clone_size: -; cdr3_nt: TGTGCCAGTAGTATTTTAGCGGGGGGGCAATCGGATACGCAGTATTTT; cdr3_aa: CASSILAGGQSDTQYF
d_call: TRBD1; v_call: TRBV5-1; j_call: TRBJ2-2; clone_size: few; cdr3_nt: TGCGCCAGCAGCTTGGCTGGACAGGAGAAAACCGGGGAGCTGTTTTTT; cdr3_aa: CASSLAGQEKTGELFF
d_call: -; v_call: TRBV14; j_call: TRBJ1-1; clone_size: -; cdr3_nt: TGTGCCAGCAGCCAAGCCGGGGTCACTGAAGCTTTCTTT; cdr3_aa: CASSQAGVTEAFF
d_call: -; v_call: TRBV20-1; j_call: TRBJ2-4; clone_size: -; cdr3_nt: TGCAGTGCTAGAGATCTGGCCTCCCCGTACTTC; cdr3_aa: CSARDLASPYF
d_call: -; v_call: TRBV13; j_call: TRBJ2-5; clone_size: -; cdr3_nt: TGTGCCAGCAGCTATCCGGGAACAGGGGAGACCCAGTACTTC; cdr3_aa: CASSYPGTGETQYF
d_call: TRBD2; v_call: TRBV7-9; j_call: TRBJ2-7; clone_size: -; cdr3_nt: TGTGCCAGCAGCTTAGCGGCCGCGGGACTAAGAGACTACGAGCAGTACTTC; cdr3_aa: CASSLAAAGLRDYEQYF
d_call: TRBD1; v_call: TRBV5-4; j_call: TRBJ1-1; clone_size: -; cdr3_nt: TGTGCCAGCAGCCCGGGACAGGGGTCATTCAGGAACACTGAAGCTTTCTTT; cdr3_aa: CASSPGQGSFRNTEAFF
d_call: -; v_call: TRBV5-4; j_call: TRBJ2-7; clone_size: -; cdr3_nt: TGTGCCAGCAGCCAGACAGGCACCTACGAGCAGTACTTC; cdr3_aa: CASSQTGTYEQYF
d_call: TRBD2; v_call: TRBV7-9; j_call: TRBJ2-2; clone_size: -; cdr3_nt: TGTGCCAGCAGCCTTGGACCGGGGGGCACCGGGGAGCTGTTTTTT; cdr3_aa: CASSLGPGGTGELFF
d_call: TRBD1; v_call: TRBV19; j_call: TRBJ1-5; clone_size: -; cdr3_nt: TGTGCCAGTAGTACACCGGGACAGGGGAACAATCAGCCCCAGCATTTT; cdr3_aa: CASSTPGQGNNQPQHF
d_call: TRBD1; v_call: TRBV4-2; j_call: TRBJ2-7; clone_size: -; cdr3_nt: TGTGCCAGCAGCCTTTCAGGGACAGGACACTACGAGCAGTACTTC; cdr3_aa: CASSLSGTGHYEQYF
d_call: -; v_call: TRBV18; j_call: TRBJ2-3; clone_size: -; cdr3_nt: TGTGCCAGCTCACCCCCCCTAGGAACTAGCACAGATACGCAGTATTTT; cdr3_aa: CASSPPLGTSTDTQYF
d_call: TRBD1; v_call: TRBV6-1; j_call: TRBJ1-2; clone_size: -; cdr3_nt: TGTGCCAGCAGTGACCGGGACAGGGGGCATGGCTACACCTTC; cdr3_aa: CASSDRDRGHGYTF
d_call: TRBD1; v_call: TRBV6-5; j_call: TRBJ2-3; clone_size: -; cdr3_nt: TGTGCCAGCAGTTTTGGACAGGGGGCAGGTACGCAGTATTTT; cdr3_aa: CASSFGQGAGTQYF
d_call: -; v_call: TRBV19; j_call: TRBJ2-3; clone_size: -; cdr3_nt: TGTGCCAGTAGCCATCGAAGCGAAACAGATACGCAGTATTTT; cdr3_aa: CASSHRSETDTQYF
d_call: -; v_call: TRBV5-1; j_call: TRBJ2-1; clone_size: -; cdr3_nt: TGCGCCAGCAGCTTGTCCCTAGAGCAGTTCTTC; cdr3_aa: CASSLSLEQFF
d_call: TRBD1; v_call: TRBV2; j_call: TRBJ1-4; clone_size: -; cdr3_nt: TGTGCCAGCCGCCGGGACAGGGCTAATGAAAAACTGTTTTTT; cdr3_aa: CASRRDRANEKLFF
d_call: TRBD2; v_call: TRBV10-3; j_call: TRBJ2-2; clone_size: -; cdr3_nt: TGTGCCATCAGTGCTGGGGGGGCCGGGGAGCTGTTTTTT; cdr3_aa: CAISAGGAGELFF
d_call: -; v_call: TRBV9; j_call: TRBJ1-3; clone_size: -; cdr3_nt: TGTGCCAGCAGCGAATGGGGCGAGAGGGGAAACACCATATATTTT; cdr3_aa: CASSEWGERGNTIYF
d_call: -; v_call: TRBV9; j_call: TRBJ1-1; clone_size: -; cdr3_nt: TGTGCCAGCAGCTACACGGGGAGGAACACTGAAGCTTTCTTT; cdr3_aa: CASSYTGRNTEAFF
d_call: TRBD2; v_call: TRBV6-5; j_call: TRBJ2-1; clone_size: -; cdr3_nt: TGTGCCAGCAGTTACTCCGGCGGGGGGGCGGGCAATGAGCAGTTCTTC; cdr3_aa: CASSYSGGGAGNEQFF
d_call: TRBD1; v_call: TRBV28; j_call: TRBJ1-4; clone_size: -; cdr3_nt: TGTGCCAGCAGTCCTCCGGGACAGGGAAAAAATGAAAAACTGTTTTTT; cdr3_aa: CASSPPGQGKNEKLFF
d_call: TRBD1; v_call: TRBV9; j_call: TRBJ1-5; clone_size: -; cdr3_nt: TGTGCCAGCAGCGTAGCTCCGACAGGGTACAATCAGCCCCAGCATTTT; cdr3_aa: CASSVAPTGYNQPQHF
d_call: -; v_call: TRBV7-8; j_call: TRBJ1-2; clone_size: -; cdr3_nt: TGTGCCAGCAGCCTAGTCCCAATCGGCTATGGCTACACCTTC; cdr3_aa: CASSLVPIGYGYTF
d_call: -; v_call: TRBV5-5; j_call: TRBJ1-2; clone_size: -; cdr3_nt: TGTGCCAGCAGCTCGTGGACACCTGCTAACTATGGCTACACCTTC; cdr3_aa: CASSSWTPANYGYTF
d_call: TRBD2; v_call: TRBV27; j_call: TRBJ2-7; clone_size: -; cdr3_nt: TGTGCCAGCAGACTGCTAGCGGGGGGCCTCCTATACGAGCAGTACTTC; cdr3_aa: CASRLLAGGLLYEQYF